Reported below is one T cell receptor beta chain. One end of the junction varies from germline; a read error may be responsible. Clones were read by immunoSEQ multiplex PCR, and TCRdb kept only the in-frame ones, dropping some. The sample lists roughly 550,000 clones, 95% to 96% seen once, with 0.085% to 0.11% in the top ten. As defined, naive CD8 cells were CD45RO-negative and positively selected for CCR7, with terminally differentiated effector memory CD45RA+ cells excluded. The sample comes from a study of shared clonotypes between healthy human individuals. CDR3 size: 15 residues. Germline-derived CDR1 and CDR2 are SEHNR and FQNEAQ (reference sequence).

The receptor comes from a woman between 25 and 40 years old in good health. Sequenced sample: naive CD8+ T cells sorted from blood. This chain links TRBV7-9 with TRBJ2-7; 8 nucleotides match TRBD2. CDR3 amino acids: CASSPPLAGPYEQCF. As DNA, the CDR3 is TGTGCCAGCAGCCCTCCCCTAGCGGGTCCCTACGAGCAGTGCTTC.